A selection of T cell receptor beta chains follows, all from one sample in a study of early T cells in non-severe SARS-CoV-2 infection. TCRdb redid the calling of the 5' RACE reads with MiXCR, one entry per CDR3 protein. The sample holds some 55,000 distinct CDR3 sequences, 10% to 15% seen once. The sequencing sample was made of whole blood. The source is an adult who was a healthcare worker with PCR-confirmed SARS-CoV-2 infection or an uninfected control (not recorded which). The conserved cysteine and the conserved F or W are not part of the CDR3 here. Fields, in order: CDR3 protein, V gene, CDR3 length, D gene, J gene. A D gene is named only where the DNA matches it firmly.

ASSSLFLEQF,TRBV27,10,NA,TRBJ2-1
SVTAGTGGLTQY,TRBV29-1,12,TRBD1,TRBJ2-5
SARDLKAGTSGSYEQY,TRBV20-1,16,TRBD2,TRBJ2-7
AISNWTTLGPQH,TRBV10-3,12,NA,TRBJ1-5
SAKIGTGGEETQY,TRBV20-1,13,TRBD1,TRBJ2-5
ASSFQVGASGSTETQY,TRBV11-2,16,TRBD2,TRBJ2-5
ASIKGPERDNEQF,TRBV4-2,13,NA,TRBJ2-1
ASSFPGTSYEQY,TRBV5-1,12,NA,TRBJ2-7
SVGLVNIQY,TRBV29-1,9,NA,TRBJ2-4
ASSFGGVQNTEAF,TRBV12-3/TRBV12-4,13,NA,TRBJ1-1
AISESPTGLGF,TRBV10-3,11,NA,TRBJ2-1
ASSFRGGRGEQY,TRBV12-3/TRBV12-4,12,NA,TRBJ2-7
SARDAATEAF,TRBV29-1,10,NA,TRBJ1-1
ARNRASTDTQY,TRBV2,11,NA,TRBJ2-3
ASKLRDTQY,TRBV28,9,NA,TRBJ2-3
ASRRGLAGRHGGSDTQY,TRBV12-3/TRBV12-4,17,TRBD2,TRBJ2-3
ASTSRTDYGYT,TRBV10-2,11,NA,TRBJ1-2
SASPVGGHTGWELF,TRBV20-1,14,NA,TRBJ2-2
ASSFQNIQY,TRBV12-3/TRBV12-4,9,NA,TRBJ2-4
SVAVAGQNTDTQY,TRBV29-1,13,NA,TRBJ2-3
ASSLTASNTEAF,TRBV7-2,12,NA,TRBJ1-1
ASSFPATGEWYNEQF,TRBV12-3/TRBV12-4,15,NA,TRBJ2-1
ASTRLAGGNEQF,TRBV6-1,12,TRBD2,TRBJ2-1
ASSYSGPLTGRRDTEAF,TRBV6-5,17,NA,TRBJ1-1
ASSGTDLGGNQPQH,TRBV6-6,14,NA,TRBJ1-5
ASRGGILGSDIQY,TRBV2,13,NA,TRBJ2-4
ASTKTGPYEQY,TRBV6-1,11,NA,TRBJ2-7
ASSPHQQGSGANVLT,TRBV12-3/TRBV12-4,15,NA,TRBJ2-6
ASSLTERGLPDTQY,TRBV7-2,14,NA,TRBJ2-3
AISGISPGSEQY,TRBV10-3,12,NA,TRBJ2-7
SVREGGTTYEQY,TRBV29-1,12,TRBD2,TRBJ2-7
SVVRGTANTEAF,TRBV29-1,12,TRBD1,TRBJ1-1
ASSFNTNTEAF,TRBV5-1,11,NA,TRBJ1-1
ASSLLGRTYEQY,TRBV12-3/TRBV12-4,12,NA,TRBJ2-7
ASSYGGQPYGYT,TRBV6-5,12,TRBD1,TRBJ1-2
SAPLLGGPGEQY,TRBV20-1,12,NA,TRBJ2-7
ASSQDRRSYEQY,TRBV3-1,12,NA,TRBJ2-7
ASSPLFGTEYNEQF,TRBV18,14,NA,TRBJ2-1
ASSDQFGGYEQY,TRBV2,12,TRBD2,TRBJ2-7
ASNKIRSATNEKLF,TRBV11-2,14,NA,TRBJ1-4
ASSGGASGRYEQY,TRBV12-3/TRBV12-4,13,TRBD2,TRBJ2-7
ASSGGFKGDTQY,TRBV9,12,NA,TRBJ2-3
ASSQDRASVPSSYNEQF,TRBV4-1,17,NA,TRBJ2-1
ARRSETQY,TRBV10-3,8,NA,TRBJ2-5
AWSATQGMTEAF,TRBV30,12,NA,TRBJ1-1
ASKNSGGNYGYT,TRBV27,12,NA,TRBJ1-2